These T cell receptor beta chains were read from a single sample in a study of T cells after yellow fever vaccination. TCRdb ran MiXCR on the 5' RACE reads and lists one entry per CDR3 protein. Here the sample spans around 320,000 distinct CDR3 sequences, approximately 12% being singletons. The sequences come from CD4+ T cells sorted from PBMCs, collected 45 days after the yellow fever booster vaccination. The receptor set was obtained from a man younger than 35 who received the YFV17D yellow fever vaccine. Each CDR3 is given with its conserved first and last residue.

V gene	J gene	CDR3 protein
TRBV10-3	TRBJ1-1	CAISEATTGGLAFF
TRBV10-3	TRBJ1-5	CAISESRTGRVYQPQHF
TRBV9	TRBJ2-1	CASTSGFLYNEQFF
TRBV12-3/TRBV12-4	TRBJ2-2	CASSPGWGANTGELFF
TRBV12-3/TRBV12-4	TRBJ2-7	CASSFGRGIRQYF
TRBV24-1	TRBJ2-1	CATSDDQGEFF
TRBV4-2	TRBJ2-5	CASSQREVTSGGIETQYF
TRBV19	TRBJ2-6	CASSISWDGANVLTF
TRBV29-1	TRBJ2-3	CSVEDLGGGTDTQYF
TRBV7-7	TRBJ2-5	CASSSGPASQETQYF
TRBV20-1	TRBJ1-6	CSARDRGDSPLHF
TRBV7-9	TRBJ2-2	CASSSWDRARRTGELFF
TRBV9	TRBJ2-2	CASSVVVGGTGELFF
TRBV7-2	TRBJ1-3	CASSSPGGLSSGNTIYF
TRBV5-5	TRBJ2-3	CASTTGGWADTQYF
TRBV28	TRBJ2-7	CASRISYEQYF
TRBV13	TRBJ2-7	CASSLEPSGSYEQYF
TRBV11-2	TRBJ1-1	CASSISYSYGEAFF
TRBV5-1	TRBJ1-6	CASSLSAGGADSPLHF
TRBV2	TRBJ1-5	CASSPRGGSNQPQHF